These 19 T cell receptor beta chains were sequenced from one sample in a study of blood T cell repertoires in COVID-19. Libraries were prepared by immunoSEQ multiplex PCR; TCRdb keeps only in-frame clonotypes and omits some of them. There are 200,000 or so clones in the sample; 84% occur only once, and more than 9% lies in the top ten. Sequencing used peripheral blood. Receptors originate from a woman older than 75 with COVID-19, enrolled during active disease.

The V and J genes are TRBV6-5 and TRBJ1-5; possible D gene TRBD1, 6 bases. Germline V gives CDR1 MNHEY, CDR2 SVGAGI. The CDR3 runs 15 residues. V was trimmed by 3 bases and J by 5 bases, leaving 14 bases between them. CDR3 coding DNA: TGTGCCAGCAGTTATGATGGACAGTCTCATCAGCCCCAGCATTTT. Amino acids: CASSYDGQSHQPQHF.

CDR3 coding DNA: TGTGCCAGCAGTTTTTTGTCGGGTTTTCGGAGCAATCAGCCCCAGCATTTT. Translating it yields CASSFLSGFRSNQPQHF. This chain joins TRBV27 and TRBJ1-5; the D is unclear. The CDR3 loop spans 17 amino acids. Trimming left V 3 bases short and J 1 base short, with 16 bases between. Germline V gene sequence: CDR1 MNHEY, CDR2 SMNVEV (reference sequence).

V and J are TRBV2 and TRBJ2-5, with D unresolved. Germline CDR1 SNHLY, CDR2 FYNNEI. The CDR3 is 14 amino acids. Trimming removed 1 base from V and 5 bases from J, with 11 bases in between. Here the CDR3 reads CASSEGWPEETQYF. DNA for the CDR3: TGTGCCAGCAGTGAAGGGTGGCCGGAGGAGACCCAGTACTTC.

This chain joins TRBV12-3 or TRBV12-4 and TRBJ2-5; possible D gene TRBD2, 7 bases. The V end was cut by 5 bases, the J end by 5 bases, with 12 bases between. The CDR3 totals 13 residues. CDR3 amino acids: CASSVGGEETQYF. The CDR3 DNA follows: TGTGCCAGCAGTGTAGGGGGGGAGGAGACCCAGTACTTC.

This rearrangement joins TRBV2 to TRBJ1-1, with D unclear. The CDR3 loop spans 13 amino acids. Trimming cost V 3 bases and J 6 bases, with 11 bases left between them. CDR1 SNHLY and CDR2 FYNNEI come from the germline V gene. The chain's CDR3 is CASSDYQVAEAFF. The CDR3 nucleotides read TGTGCCAGCAGTGACTACCAAGTCGCTGAAGCTTTCTTT.

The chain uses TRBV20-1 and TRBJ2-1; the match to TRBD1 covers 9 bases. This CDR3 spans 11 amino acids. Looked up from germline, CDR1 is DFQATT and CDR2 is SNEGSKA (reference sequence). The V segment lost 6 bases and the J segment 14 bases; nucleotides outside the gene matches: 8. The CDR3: CSASDGTGKFF. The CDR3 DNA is TGCAGTGCATCGGACGGGACAGGGAAGTTCTTC.

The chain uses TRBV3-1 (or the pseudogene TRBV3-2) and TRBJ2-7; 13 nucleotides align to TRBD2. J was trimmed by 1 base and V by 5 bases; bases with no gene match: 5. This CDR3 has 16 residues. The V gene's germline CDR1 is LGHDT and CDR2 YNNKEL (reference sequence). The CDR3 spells CASSGLTSGGSYEQYF. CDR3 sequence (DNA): TGTGCCAGCAGCGGGTTGACTAGCGGGGGGTCCTACGAGCAGTACTTC.

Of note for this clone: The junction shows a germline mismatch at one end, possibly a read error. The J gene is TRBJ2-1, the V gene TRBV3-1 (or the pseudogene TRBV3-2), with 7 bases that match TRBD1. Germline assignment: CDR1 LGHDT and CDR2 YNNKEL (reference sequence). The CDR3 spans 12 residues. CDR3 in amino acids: CASSQGTGDLVF. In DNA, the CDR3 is TGTGCCAGCAGCCAAGGGACAGGTGACCTGGTCTTC.

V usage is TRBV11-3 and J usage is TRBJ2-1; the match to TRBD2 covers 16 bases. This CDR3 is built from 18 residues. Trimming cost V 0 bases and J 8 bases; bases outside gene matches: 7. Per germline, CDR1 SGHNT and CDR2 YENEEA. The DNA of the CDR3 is TGTGCCAGCAGCTTAGAGGGGACTAGCGGGGGGGCTTTGCATGAGCAGTTCTTC. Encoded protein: CASSLEGTSGGALHEQFF.

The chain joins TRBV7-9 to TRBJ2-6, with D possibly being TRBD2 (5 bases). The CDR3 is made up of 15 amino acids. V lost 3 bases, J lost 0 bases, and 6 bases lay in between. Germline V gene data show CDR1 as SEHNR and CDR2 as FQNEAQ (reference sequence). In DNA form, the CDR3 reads TGTGCCAGCAGCTTGAGGGTCTCTGGGGCCAACGTCCTGACTTTC. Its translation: CASSLRVSGANVLTF.

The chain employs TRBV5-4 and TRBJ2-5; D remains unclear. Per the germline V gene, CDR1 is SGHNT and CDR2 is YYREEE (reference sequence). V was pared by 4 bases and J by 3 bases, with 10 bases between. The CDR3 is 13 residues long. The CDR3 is CASSRTQEETQYF. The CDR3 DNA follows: TGTGCCAGCAGCCGAACCCAGGAAGAGACCCAGTACTTC.

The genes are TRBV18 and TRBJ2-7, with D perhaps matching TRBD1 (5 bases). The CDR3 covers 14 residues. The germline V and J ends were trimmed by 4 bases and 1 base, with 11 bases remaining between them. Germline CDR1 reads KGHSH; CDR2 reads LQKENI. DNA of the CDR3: TGTGCCAGCTCACTAGGGGCCACATCCTACGAGCAGTACGTC. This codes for CASSLGATSYEQYV.

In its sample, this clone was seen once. The CDR3, as DNA: TGTGCCATCAGCGCAGGGTCCCCCTACGAGCAGTACGTC. Translated: CAISAGSPYEQYV. The rearrangement uses TRBV10-3 and TRBJ2-7, with D perhaps matching TRBD1 (5 bases). V was cut by 6 bases and J by 2 bases, with 11 bases left in between. Germline CDR1 is ENHRY and CDR2 is SYGVKD. The CDR3 extends over 13 amino acids.

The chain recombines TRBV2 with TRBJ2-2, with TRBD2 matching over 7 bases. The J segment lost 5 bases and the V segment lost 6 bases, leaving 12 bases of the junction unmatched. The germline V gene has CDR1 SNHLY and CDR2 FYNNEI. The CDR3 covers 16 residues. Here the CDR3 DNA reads TGTGCCAGCAGGACGGACGGGGGGTTCAGGACCGGGGAGCTGTTTTTT. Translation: CASRTDGGFRTGELFF.

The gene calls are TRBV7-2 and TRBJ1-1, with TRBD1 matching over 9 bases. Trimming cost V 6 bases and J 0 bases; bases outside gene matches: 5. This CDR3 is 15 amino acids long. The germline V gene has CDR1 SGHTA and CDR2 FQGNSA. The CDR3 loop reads CASSLTGGVNTEAFF. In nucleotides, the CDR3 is TGTGCCAGCAGTTTGACAGGGGGGGTGAACACTGAAGCTTTCTTT.

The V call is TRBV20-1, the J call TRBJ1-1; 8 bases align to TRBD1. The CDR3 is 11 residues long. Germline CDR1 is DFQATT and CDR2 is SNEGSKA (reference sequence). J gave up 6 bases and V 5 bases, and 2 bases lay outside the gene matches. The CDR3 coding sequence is TGCAGTGCTCCGGACAGGGCTGAAGCTTTCTTT. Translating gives CSAPDRAEAFF.

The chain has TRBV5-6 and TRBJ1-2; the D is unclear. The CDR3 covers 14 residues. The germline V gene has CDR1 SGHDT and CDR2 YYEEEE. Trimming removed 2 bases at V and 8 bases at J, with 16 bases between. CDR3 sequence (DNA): TGTGCCAGCAGCTTTCAGGCCACCCCACCGGGCTACACCTTC. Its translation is CASSFQATPPGYTF.

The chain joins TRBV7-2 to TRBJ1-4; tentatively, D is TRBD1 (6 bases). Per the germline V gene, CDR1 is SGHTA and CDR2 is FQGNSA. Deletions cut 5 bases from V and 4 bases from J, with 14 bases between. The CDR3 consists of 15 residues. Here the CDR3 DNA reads TGTGCCAGCAGCGCCTACACAGGGCATAATGAAAAACTGTTTTTT. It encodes CASSAYTGHNEKLFF. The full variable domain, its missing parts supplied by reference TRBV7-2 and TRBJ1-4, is GAGVSQSPSNKVTEKGKDVELRCDPISGHTALYWYRQSLGQGLEFLIYFQGNSAPDKSGLPSDRFSAERTGGSVSTLTIQRTQQEDSAVYLCASSAYTGHNEKLFFGSGTQLSVL.

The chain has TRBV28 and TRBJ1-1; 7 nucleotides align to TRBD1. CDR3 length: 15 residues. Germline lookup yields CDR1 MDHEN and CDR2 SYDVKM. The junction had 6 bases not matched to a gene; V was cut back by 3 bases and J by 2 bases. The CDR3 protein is CASSLQGGSNTEAFF. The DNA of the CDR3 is TGTGCCAGCAGTTTGCAGGGGGGAAGTAACACTGAAGCTTTCTTT.